This T cell receptor beta chain was sequenced for a study of T cell responses to AZD1222 COVID-19 vaccine. General study results and limits: Most donors were white British and more were female, and clonal diversity was possibly underestimated.

Whether given at about 4 or about 12 weeks, second doses were pooled. Of note for this clone: Its specificity is unknown.

Measured with immunoSEQ multiplex PCR; TCRdb has only the in-frame clones, and not every one. The sample has about 60,000 clones, around 88% seen once; the top ten hold about 7.1%. The source is an adult who received the AZD1222 COVID-19 vaccine. Sequenced material: peripheral blood, taken 28 days after the second AZD1222 dose.

CDR3 amino acids: CASSFYLTALNEKLFF. DNA for the CDR3: TGTGCCAGCAGCTTTTACTTGACAGCCCTTAATGAAAAACTGTTTTTT. The rearrangement joins TRBV7-8 to TRBJ1-4; D might be TRBD1 (5 bases). Trimming removed 3 bases from V and 4 bases from J, with 15 bases in between. The CDR3 loop spans 16 amino acids. The V gene's germline CDR1 is SGHVS and CDR2 FQNEAQ.